This note documents a single T cell receptor (beta chain) sequence. Its antigen is not known. The data originate from a study of identifying expanded T cells in peripheral blood. Sequenced by immunoSEQ multiplex PCR; TCRdb stores in-frame clones only, minus some. The repertoire holds tens of thousands of clones, with roughly 90% as singletons. General study points: Variance in clone template counts between two-week samples significantly increased with total template count across all healthy donors.

Germline lookup yields CDR1 MRHNA and CDR2 SNTAGT. The junction had 5 bases not matched to a gene; V was cut back by 6 bases and J by 4 bases. The CDR3 covers 14 residues. No infections or other immune events were documented during collection. The clonotype was recovered from a person aged 18 to 69 in good health. The chain employs TRBV6-4 and TRBJ1-1, with 10 bases fitting TRBD1. The sample comprised blood. CDR3 residues: CASRTGQGSTEAFF. CDR3 in DNA: TGTGCCAGCAGGACGGGACAGGGGTCCACTGAAGCTTTCTTT.